This T cell receptor (beta chain) came from a study of OX40 agonist ivuxolimab in advanced cancers. Profiling relied on immunoSEQ multiplex PCR, and the TCRdb table lists in-frame clones only, not all of them. The sample comprises around 60,000 clones, 85% to 90% of which are singletons, and approximately 12% rests with the top ten. This CDR3 region has 15 residues. V lost 5 bases and J 7 bases, leaving 17 bases between the germline ends. The germline gives CDR1 MDHEN, CDR2 SYDVKM. The sequence derives from an adult with an advanced solid tumor such as melanoma, head and neck, liver or kidney cancer. This sample comprised CD4+ or CD8+ T cells sorted from blood, obtained in a trial of the OX40 agonist ivuxolimab. The chain joins TRBV28 to TRBJ1-4; no clear D gene. This chain's CDR3 is CASSPTGLMGEKLFF. In DNA, the CDR3 is TGTGCCAGCAGTCCTACCGGGCTCATGGGTGAAAAACTGTTTTTT.